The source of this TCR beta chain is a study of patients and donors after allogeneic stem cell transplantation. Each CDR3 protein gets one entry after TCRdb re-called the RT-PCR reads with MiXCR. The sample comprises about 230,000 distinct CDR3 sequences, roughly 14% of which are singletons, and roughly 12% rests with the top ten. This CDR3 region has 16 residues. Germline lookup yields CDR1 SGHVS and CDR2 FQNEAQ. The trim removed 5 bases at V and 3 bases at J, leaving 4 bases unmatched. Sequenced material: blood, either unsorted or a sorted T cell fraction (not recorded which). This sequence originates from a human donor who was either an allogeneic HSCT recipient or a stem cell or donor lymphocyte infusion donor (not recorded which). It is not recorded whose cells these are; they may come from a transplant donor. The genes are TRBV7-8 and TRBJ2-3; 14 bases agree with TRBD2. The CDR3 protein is CASSPRTSGGTDTQYF. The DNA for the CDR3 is TGTGCCAGCAGCCCCCGGACTAGCGGGGGGACAGATACGCAGTATTTT.